Below, 18 T cell receptor beta chains from the same sample are listed, as sequenced in a study of blood T cell repertoires in COVID-19. Produced via immunoSEQ multiplex PCR; TCRdb's table is partial and in-frame only. The data show 360,000 or so clones, about nine tenths seen once. What was sequenced was peripheral blood. All receptors derive from an older woman with COVID-19, enrolled during active disease.

In regard to this clone: Its ends do not fully match the called genes, so a read error is possible. The chain combines TRBV7-9 with TRBJ2-7, with 12 nucleotides matching TRBD2. CDR3 length equals 14 residues. Germline V gives CDR1 SEHNR, CDR2 FQNEAQ (reference sequence). As DNA, the CDR3 is TGTGCCAGCAGCCTAGCGGGGGGGCCGCACGAGCAGTACTTC. The encoded protein is CASSLAGGPHEQYF.

The J gene is TRBJ1-5, the V gene TRBV18; D not certain. The germline CDR1 and CDR2 sequences are KGHSH and LQKENI. The CDR3 spans 13 residues. Trimming pared 3 bases from V and 4 bases from J, leaving 7 bases between. CDR3 sequence reads: CASSPSTNQPQHF. The DNA for the CDR3 is TGTGCCAGCTCACCCTCGACAAATCAGCCCCAGCATTTT.

The V gene is TRBV9, the J gene TRBJ1-2; D is unresolved. Germline V gene lookup returns CDR1 SGDLS and CDR2 YYNGEE. V gave up 4 bases and J gave up 8 bases, with 18 bases separating them. This CDR3 comprises 14 residues. The CDR3 region is CASSTRPRLAGYTF. The CDR3 DNA is TGTGCCAGCAGCACTAGACCGAGACTAGCGGGCTACACCTTC.

The rearrangement uses TRBV6-1 and TRBJ2-4, with TRBD2 as a possible D gene (6 bases). Germline loops: CDR1 MNHNS, CDR2 SASEGT. This CDR3 spans 19 amino acids. The V end lost 1 base, the J end lost 1 base, and 20 bases lay between the germline ends. The CDR3 region is CASSEGGLSGIVAKNIQYF. For the CDR3, the DNA is TGTGCCAGCAGTGAAGGGGGACTCAGTGGGATAGTGGCCAAAAACATTCAGTACTTC.

This clone was found once. The genes are TRBV7-9 and TRBJ1-6; TRBD1 agrees at 7 bases. The germline V gene encodes CDR1 SEHNR and CDR2 FQNEAQ (reference sequence). J lost 7 bases, V lost 3 bases, and 3 bases had no gene match. The length of the CDR3 is 14 residues. The DNA for the CDR3 is TGTGCCAGCAGCTTTGGAGGGGGCAATTCACCCCTCCACTTT. It translates to CASSFGGGNSPLHF. The complete variable domain, with remaining parts taken from reference TRBV7-9 and TRBJ1-6, reads DTGVSQNPRHKITKRGQNVTFRCDPISEHNRLYWYRQTLGQGPEFLTYFQNEAQLEKSRLLSDRFSAERPKGSFSTLEIQRTEQGDSAMYLCASSFGGGNSPLHFGNGTRLTVT.

The chain is built from TRBV3-1 (or the pseudogene TRBV3-2) and TRBJ1-6; no reliable D call. From germline, CDR1 is LGHDT and CDR2 YNNKEL (reference sequence). Trimming stripped 1 base from V and 7 bases from J, with 11 bases between. The CDR3 spans 15 residues. The CDR3 sequence is CASSQAEDLNSPLHF. CDR3 in DNA: TGTGCCAGCAGCCAAGCGGAGGACCTCAATTCACCCCTCCACTTT.

The J gene is TRBJ2-7, the V gene TRBV4-1, with 7 nucleotides matching TRBD1. The CDR3 is 15 residues long. Trimming took 0 bases from V and 3 from J; bases not matched to a gene: 5. The germline V gene encodes CDR1 MGHRA and CDR2 YSYEKL. CDR3 loop: CASSQEGQTIYEQYF. The DNA of the CDR3 is TGCGCCAGCAGCCAAGAGGGACAGACGATCTACGAGCAGTACTTC.

The V call is TRBV3-1 (or the pseudogene TRBV3-2), the J call TRBJ1-5; D remains ambiguous. V lost 0 bases, J lost 6 bases, and 3 bases lay in between. The CDR3 extends over 12 amino acids. Germline lookup yields CDR1 LGHDT and CDR2 YNNKEL (reference sequence). The CDR3 loop is CASSQDRQPQHF. CDR3 in DNA: TGTGCCAGCAGCCAAGATCGTCAGCCCCAGCATTTT.

The rearrangement joins TRBV7-9 to TRBJ1-5, with D unresolved. This CDR3 has 12 amino acids. Germline V lookup: CDR1 SEHNR, CDR2 FQNEAQ (reference sequence). V dropped 4 bases and J dropped 5 bases, with 6 bases sitting between them. CDR3 DNA: TGTGCCAGCAGCTCCGGAGATCAGCCCCAGCATTTT. Encoded protein: CASSSGDQPQHF.

V gene TRBV9 combines with J gene TRBJ2-6; 10 bases are shared with TRBD1. V dropped 3 bases and J dropped 0; count of bases not matched to a gene: 6. Germline-derived CDR1 and CDR2 are SGDLS and YYNGEE. The CDR3 is made up of 18 amino acids. CDR3 DNA: TGTGCCAGCAGCGCAGACAGGGGGCATCACTCTGGGGCCAACGTCCTGACTTTC. Its protein product is CASSADRGHHSGANVLTF.

The chain combines TRBV15 with TRBJ2-2; perhaps TRBD2 as D (7 bases). Trimming took off 1 base at V and 1 base at J, with 19 bases between the two ends. Per the germline V gene, CDR1 is LNHNV and CDR2 is YYDKDF (reference sequence). CDR3 length: 19 amino acids. CDR3 sequence reads: CATSRVGIFGGQNTGELFF. CDR3 nucleotide sequence: TGTGCCACCAGCAGAGTAGGAATCTTCGGGGGGCAGAACACCGGGGAGCTGTTTTTT.

V is TRBV7-3 and J is TRBJ2-5; 7 nucleotides agree with TRBD2. Germline V lookup: CDR1 SGHTA, CDR2 FQGTGA. The CDR3 is made up of 13 amino acids. J lost 4 bases, V lost 2 bases, and 1 base had no gene match. The CDR3 bases are TGTGCCAGCAGCTTACAGCGGGGAGAGACCCAGTACTTC. Protein sequence: CASSLQRGETQYF.

The rearrangement links TRBV2 to TRBJ1-2, with 8 bases lining up with TRBD1. The CDR3 spans 12 residues. Trimming took 3 bases from V and 8 from J; bases not matched to a gene: 2. Germline V lookup: CDR1 SNHLY, CDR2 FYNNEI. The CDR3 spells CASSDRGRGYTF. The DNA for the CDR3 is TGTGCCAGCAGTGACAGGGGGCGCGGCTACACCTTC.

The J gene is TRBJ1-1, the V gene TRBV24-1; no firm D call. Trimming removed 7 bases from V and 3 bases from J, with 14 bases in between. CDR3 length equals 14 residues. CDR1 is KGHDR, CDR2 SFDVKD, per germline. CDR3 in DNA: TGTGCCACCAGAAGGTGGGAGGAGTACACTGAAGCTTTCTTT. Translated: CATRRWEEYTEAFF.

The chain is built from TRBV5-1 and TRBJ2-2; D possibly corresponds to TRBD2 (6 bases). Trimming took off 1 base at V and 0 bases at J, with 10 bases between the two ends. Looked up from germline, CDR1 is SGHRS and CDR2 is YFSETQ. The CDR3 spans 16 residues. DNA for the CDR3: TGCGCCAGCAGCTTGTGGAGGGGCGCGAACACCGGGGAGCTGTTTTTT. It translates to CASSLWRGANTGELFF.

Notes on this clone: The sample holds other DNA sequences that translate to the same CDR3. This chain joins TRBV5-1 and TRBJ1-1; 8 bases match TRBD1. Germline-derived CDR1 and CDR2 are SGHRS and YFSETQ. Losses at the gene ends were 0 bases for V and 8 bases for J; bases not matched to a gene: 3. The CDR3 runs 13 residues. The CDR3 reads CASSLADRAEAFF. In DNA form, the CDR3 reads TGCGCCAGCAGCTTGGCGGACAGGGCCGAAGCTTTCTTT.

The chain uses TRBV10-3 and TRBJ2-3; 9 nucleotides agree with TRBD1. CDR1 and CDR2 from the germline V gene are ENHRY and SYGVKD. V was pared by 6 bases and J by 5 bases, with 3 bases of the junction left unmatched. The CDR3 sequence is 13 residues long. DNA of the CDR3: TGTGCCATCAGCGGGACAGGGTTAGATACGCAGTATTTT. The encoded protein is CAISGTGLDTQYF.

The gene calls are TRBV28 and TRBJ1-5, with D perhaps TRBD1 (5 bases). The CDR3 runs 12 residues. With 7 bases removed from V and 5 bases from J, the gap between germline ends came to 9 bases. Germline V gives CDR1 MDHEN, CDR2 SYDVKM. The CDR3 DNA reads as TGTGCCAGCAAATGGGGCCATCAGCCCCAGCATTTT. Residues: CASKWGHQPQHF.